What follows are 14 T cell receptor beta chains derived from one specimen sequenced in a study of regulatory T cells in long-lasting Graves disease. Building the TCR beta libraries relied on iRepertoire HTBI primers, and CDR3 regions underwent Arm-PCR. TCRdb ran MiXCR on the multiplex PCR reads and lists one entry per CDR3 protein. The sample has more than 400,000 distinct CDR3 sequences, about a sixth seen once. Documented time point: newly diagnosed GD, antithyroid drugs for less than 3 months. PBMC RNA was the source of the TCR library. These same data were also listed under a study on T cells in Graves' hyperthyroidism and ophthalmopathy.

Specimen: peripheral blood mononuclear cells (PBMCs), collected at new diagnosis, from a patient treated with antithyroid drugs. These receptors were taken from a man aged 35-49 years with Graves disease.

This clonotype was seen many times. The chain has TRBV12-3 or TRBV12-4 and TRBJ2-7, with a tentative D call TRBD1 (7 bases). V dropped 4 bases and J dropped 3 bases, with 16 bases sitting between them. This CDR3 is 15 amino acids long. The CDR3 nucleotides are TGTGCCAGCAGTTCCTACAGGGGACTTGGCTACGAGCAGTACTTC. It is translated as CASSSYRGLGYEQYF.

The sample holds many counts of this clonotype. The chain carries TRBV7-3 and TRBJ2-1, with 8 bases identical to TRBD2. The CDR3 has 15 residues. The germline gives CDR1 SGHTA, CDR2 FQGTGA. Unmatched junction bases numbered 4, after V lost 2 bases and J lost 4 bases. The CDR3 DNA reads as TGTGCCAGCAGCTTACGAGCGGGAGCGTACAATGAGCAGTTCTTC. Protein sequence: CASSLRAGAYNEQFF.

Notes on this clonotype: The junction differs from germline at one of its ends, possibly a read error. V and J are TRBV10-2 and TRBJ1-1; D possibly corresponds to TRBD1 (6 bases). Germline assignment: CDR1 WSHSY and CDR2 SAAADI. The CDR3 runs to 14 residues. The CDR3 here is CASTIQGGSTQAFF. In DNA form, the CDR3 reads TGCGCCAGCACAATACAGGGAGGGTCCACTCAAGCTTTCTTT.

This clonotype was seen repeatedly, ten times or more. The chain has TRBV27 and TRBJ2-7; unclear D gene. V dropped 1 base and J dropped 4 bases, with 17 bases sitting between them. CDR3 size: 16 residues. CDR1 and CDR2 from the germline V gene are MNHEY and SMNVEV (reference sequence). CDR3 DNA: TGTGCCAGCAGTTTATACTTTGGTAGCAGTGAGTACGAGCAGTACTTC. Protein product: CASSLYFGSSEYEQYF.

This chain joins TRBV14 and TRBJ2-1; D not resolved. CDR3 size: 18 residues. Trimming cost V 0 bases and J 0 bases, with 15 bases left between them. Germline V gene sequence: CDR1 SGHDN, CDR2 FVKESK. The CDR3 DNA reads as TGTGCCAGCAGCCAAGATCTTAGCTACTCGAGCTCCTACAATGAGCAGTTCTTC. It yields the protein CASSQDLSYSSSYNEQFF.

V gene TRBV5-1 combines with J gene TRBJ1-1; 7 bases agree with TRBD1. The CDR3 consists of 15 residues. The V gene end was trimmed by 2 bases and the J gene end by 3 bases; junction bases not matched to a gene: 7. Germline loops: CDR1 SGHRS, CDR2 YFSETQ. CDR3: CASSLTGTVHTEAFF. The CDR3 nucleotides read TGCGCCAGCAGCTTAACCGGGACAGTTCACACTGAAGCTTTCTTT.

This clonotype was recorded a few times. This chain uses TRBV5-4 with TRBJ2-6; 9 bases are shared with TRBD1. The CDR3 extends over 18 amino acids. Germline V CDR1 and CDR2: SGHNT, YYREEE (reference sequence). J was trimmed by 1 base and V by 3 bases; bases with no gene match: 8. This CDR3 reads CASSSPPGQGSGANVLTF. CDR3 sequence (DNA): TGTGCCAGCAGCTCGCCACCGGGACAGGGTTCTGGGGCCAACGTCCTGACTTTC.

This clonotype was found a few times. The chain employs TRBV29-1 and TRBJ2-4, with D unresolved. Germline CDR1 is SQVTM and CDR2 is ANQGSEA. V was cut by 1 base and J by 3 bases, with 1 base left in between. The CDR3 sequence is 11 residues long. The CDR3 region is CSVEVKNIQYF. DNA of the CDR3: TGCAGCGTTGAAGTCAAAAACATTCAGTACTTC.

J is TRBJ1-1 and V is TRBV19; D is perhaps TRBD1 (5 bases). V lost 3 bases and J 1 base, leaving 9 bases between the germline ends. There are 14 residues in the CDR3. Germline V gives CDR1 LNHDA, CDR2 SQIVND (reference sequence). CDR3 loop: CASSIGTENTEAFF. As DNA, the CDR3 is TGTGCCAGTAGTATCGGGACGGAGAACACTGAAGCTTTCTTT.

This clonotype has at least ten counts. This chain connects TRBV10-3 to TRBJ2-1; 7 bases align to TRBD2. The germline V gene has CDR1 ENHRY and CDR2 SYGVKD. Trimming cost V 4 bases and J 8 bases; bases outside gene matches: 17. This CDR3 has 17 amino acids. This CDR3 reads CAISATTGREREDEQFF. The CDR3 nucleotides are TGTGCCATCAGTGCCACAACGGGGCGGGAGAGAGAGGATGAGCAGTTCTTC.

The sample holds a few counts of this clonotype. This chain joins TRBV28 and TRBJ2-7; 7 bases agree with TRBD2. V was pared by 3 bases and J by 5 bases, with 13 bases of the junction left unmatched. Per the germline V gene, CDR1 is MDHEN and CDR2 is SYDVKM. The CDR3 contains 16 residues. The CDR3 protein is CASSFGGVSAADEQYF. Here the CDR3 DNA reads TGTGCCAGCAGTTTTGGGGGGGTTTCCGCTGCCGACGAGCAGTACTTC.

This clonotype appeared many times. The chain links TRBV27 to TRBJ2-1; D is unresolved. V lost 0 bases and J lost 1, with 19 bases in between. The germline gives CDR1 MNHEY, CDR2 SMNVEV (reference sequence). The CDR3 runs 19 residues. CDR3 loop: CASSLSVHFSVPSYNEQFF. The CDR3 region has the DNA TGTGCCAGCAGTTTATCGGTACACTTTTCAGTTCCTTCCTACAATGAGCAGTTCTTC.

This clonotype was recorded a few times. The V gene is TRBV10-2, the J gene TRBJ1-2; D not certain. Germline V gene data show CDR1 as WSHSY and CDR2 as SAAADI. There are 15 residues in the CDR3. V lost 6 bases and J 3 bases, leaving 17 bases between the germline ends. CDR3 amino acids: CASRMRTADHYGYTF. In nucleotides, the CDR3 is TGCGCCAGCAGAATGAGGACCGCGGACCACTATGGCTACACCTTC.

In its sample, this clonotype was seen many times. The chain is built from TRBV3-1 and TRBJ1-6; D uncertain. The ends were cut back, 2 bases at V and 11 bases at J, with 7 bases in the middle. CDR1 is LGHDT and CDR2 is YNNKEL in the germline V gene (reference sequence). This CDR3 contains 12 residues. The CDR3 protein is CASSQRVPPLHF. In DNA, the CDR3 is TGTGCCAGCAGCCAACGGGTGCCACCCCTCCACTTT.